A single sample is the source of the 15 T cell receptor beta chains below, sequenced in a study of Tregs in tolerant kidney transplant recipients. This table comes from immunoSEQ multiplex PCR, and its TCRdb copy is limited to in-frame clones, with some not included. Altogether about 64,000 clones are present, around 87% being singletons, with the ten largest covering approximately 3.9%. Related graft donors supplied nonmyeloablative bone marrow transplants, and mixed chimerism was transient. The sequences come from CD4+ T cells from blood (PBMCs), collected 6 months after the transplant. Receptors were obtained from a human patient who received a combined kidney and bone marrow transplant. The graft donor may be the source of some T cells.

The chain has TRBV28 and TRBJ2-7, with a possible D match to TRBD2 (6 bases). CDR1 and CDR2 (germline): MDHEN, SYDVKM. The CDR3 sequence is 15 residues long. The V end was cut by 3 bases, the J end by 3 bases, with 15 bases between. The CDR3, as DNA: TGTGCCAGCAGTTTTAGTACGCGGGACCACTACGAGCAGTACTTC. Translation: CASSFSTRDHYEQYF. Based on the CDR3 plus reference TRBV28 and TRBJ2-7, the full variable domain is DVKVTQSSRYLVKRTGEKVFLECVQDMDHENMFWYRQDPGLGLRLIYFSYDVKMKEKGDIPEGYSVSREKKERFSLILESASTNQTSMYLCASSFSTRDHYEQYFGPGTRLTVT.

The chain combines TRBV15 with TRBJ2-7, with 10 bases identical to TRBD2. In germline, CDR1 is LNHNV, CDR2 YYDKDF (reference sequence). There are 17 residues in the CDR3. The junction had 9 bases not matched to a gene; V was cut back by 0 bases and J by 4 bases. The CDR3, as DNA: TGTGCCACCAGCAGAGATTCGGGAGCGGGAGGGGCTTACGAGCAGTACTTC. As protein: CATSRDSGAGGAYEQYF.

This clone was detected only once. This chain connects TRBV7-3 to TRBJ2-1; TRBD2 matches at 7 bases. CDR1 and CDR2 from the germline V gene are SGHTA and FQGTGA. The CDR3 is 14 residues long. The V gene end was trimmed by 5 bases and the J gene end by 2 bases; junction bases not matched to a gene: 3. The CDR3 nucleotides are TGTGCCAGCAGCCCGGGGGGAGCCTACAATGAGCAGTTCTTC. Protein sequence: CASSPGGAYNEQFF.

The chain combines TRBV5-4 with TRBJ2-3; weak D call: TRBD1 (7 bases). The CDR3 has 14 residues. Trimming removed 2 bases from V and 5 bases from J, with 12 bases in between. The germline gives CDR1 SGHNT, CDR2 YYREEE (reference sequence). Here the CDR3 reads CASSFRQGGDTQYF. In nucleotides, the CDR3 is TGTGCCAGCAGCTTTCGGCAGGGGGGAGATACGCAGTATTTT.

The gene calls are TRBV27 and TRBJ2-7; 8 positions match TRBD1. Germline V gene sequence: CDR1 MNHEY, CDR2 SMNVEV (reference sequence). V gave up 6 bases and J gave up 6 bases; unmatched junction bases: 7. CDR3 size: 13 residues. CDR3 nucleotide sequence: TGTGCCAGCAGCCCAACCACAGGGGGCGAGCAGTACTTC. Amino acid sequence: CASSPTTGGEQYF.

This clone was recorded once. The chain is built from TRBV14 and TRBJ1-3; 8 bases are shared with TRBD1. The CDR3 is 15 residues long. J was trimmed by 2 bases and V by 3 bases; bases with no gene match: 3. From germline, CDR1 is SGHDN and CDR2 FVKESK. The CDR3 protein is CASSQRQGPGNTIYF. The CDR3 nucleotides are TGTGCCAGCAGCCAGAGACAGGGGCCTGGAAACACCATATATTTT. The complete variable domain, with remaining parts taken from reference TRBV14 and TRBJ1-3, reads EAGVTQFPSHSVIEKGQTVTLRCDPISGHDNLYWYRRVMGKEIKFLLHFVKESKQDESGMPNNRFLAERTGGTYSTLKVQPAELEDSGVYFCASSQRQGPGNTIYFGEGSWLTVV.

As to this clone: An end of the junction does not agree with germline; a read error may underlie this. The genes are TRBV7-9 and TRBJ2-5, with TRBD2 identical over 12 bases. CDR1 SEHNR and CDR2 FQNEAQ come from the germline V gene (reference sequence). This CDR3 spans 19 amino acids. CDR3 loop: CASSIAPGLAGREQETQYF. Written as DNA, the CDR3 is TGTGCCAGCAGCATAGCACCAGGACTAGCGGGGAGGGAGCAAGAGACCCAGTACTTC.

This clone was recorded once. V is TRBV11-2 and J is TRBJ2-5; D unclear. Trimming pared 0 bases from V and 4 bases from J, leaving 6 bases between. Germline values: CDR1 SGHAT, CDR2 FQNNGV. The CDR3 runs 13 residues. CDR3 protein: CASSLDTRETQYF. The CDR3 DNA follows: TGTGCCAGCAGCTTAGATACGAGAGAGACCCAGTACTTC.

The rearrangement uses TRBV7-9 and TRBJ1-1; 7 bases line up with TRBD1. This CDR3 is 14 amino acids long. Germline CDR1 is SEHNR and CDR2 is FQNEAQ (reference sequence). The V and J ends lost 1 base and 4 bases, in that order; junction bases with no gene match: 3. The CDR3 loop is CASSLGSGGTEAFF. CDR3 DNA: TGTGCCAGCAGCTTAGGATCAGGGGGCACTGAAGCTTTCTTT.

The V and J genes are TRBV5-1 and TRBJ1-2; unclear D gene. The V gene lost 0 bases and the J gene lost 2 bases, with 11 bases spanning the gap. Per germline, CDR1 SGHRS and CDR2 YFSETQ. The CDR3 has 15 amino acids. CDR3 loop: CASSLDSPSNYGYTF. CDR3 in DNA: TGCGCCAGCAGCTTGGACAGCCCTTCAAACTATGGCTACACCTTC.

This rearrangement joins TRBV29-1 to TRBJ2-7, with 8 bases matching TRBD1. The CDR3 has 13 residues. The V gene's germline CDR1 is SQVTM and CDR2 ANQGSEA. Trimming at V came to 4 bases and at J to 3 bases, leaving 5 bases not matched to a gene. The CDR3 coding sequence is TGCAGCGTTGTACAGGGGGGATTCTACGAGCAGTACTTC. The encoded protein is CSVVQGGFYEQYF.

CDR3 in DNA: TGTGCCAGCAGTTTATCCCTTTACCGGGACAGGGGAAGCTACACCTTC. Its protein is CASSLSLYRDRGSYTF. This chain links TRBV27 with TRBJ1-2; TRBD1 aligns across 10 bases. The CDR3 consists of 16 residues. Germline trimming cut 0 bases from V and 9 bases from J; bases unmatched to any gene: 10. Germline V gene lookup returns CDR1 MNHEY and CDR2 SMNVEV (reference sequence).

This chain uses TRBV6-5 with TRBJ2-2; D is perhaps TRBD1 (6 bases). CDR1 is MNHEY and CDR2 is SVGAGI in the germline V gene. The CDR3 is 15 residues long. V was pared by 7 bases and J by 7 bases, with 19 bases between. In DNA form, the CDR3 reads TGTGCCAGCAAACCGGGACAAGGCAGGGGCGGGGAGCTGTTTTTT. Residues: CASKPGQGRGGELFF.

The chain links TRBV6-1 to TRBJ2-1; D gene ambiguous. Trimming took off 2 bases at V and 5 bases at J, with 7 bases between the two ends. Germline values: CDR1 MNHNS, CDR2 SASEGT. This CDR3 spans 13 amino acids. The CDR3 here is CASSEPLHNEQFF. For the CDR3, the DNA is TGTGCCAGCAGTGAACCTCTCCACAATGAGCAGTTCTTC.

Here the CDR3 reads CASAGGAGSPLHF. CDR3 DNA: TGTGCCAGCGCCGGGGGGGCCGGCTCACCCCTCCACTTT. The chain has TRBV19 and TRBJ1-6, with D perhaps matching TRBD1 (6 bases). CDR1 and CDR2 from the germline V gene are LNHDA and SQIVND (reference sequence). This CDR3 has 13 residues. V lost 9 bases and J lost 10, with 16 bases in between.